The entry that follows covers one T cell receptor beta chain sequence. Its target is not known. The CDR3 spans 17 residues. Trimming removed 4 bases from V and 4 bases from J, with 22 bases in between. Germline loops: CDR1 LGHNA, CDR2 YNFKEQ. This sample was taken from a study of cytomegalovirus exposure and HLA in healthy donors. PCR used 60 Vbeta primers and 13 Jbeta primers. Only in-frame clones appear in the TCRdb table, and some are missing; sequencing was by immunoSEQ multiplex PCR. The repertoire holds approximately 220,000 clones, with 65% to 85% as singletons. Broader study findings: The authors later linked a missense DCLRE1C variant to TCR beta V- and J-gene trimming. As a later analysis revealed, most CMV-associated TCR beta chains appeared HLA-restricted.

Sequences were obtained from PBMCs. The TCR originated in a man younger than 40 in good health and CMV-seronegative. The chain employs TRBV4-2 and TRBJ2-5; possible D gene TRBD2, 6 bases. The CDR3 nucleotides are TGTGCCAGCAGCCGTGGCCGGGTAGCGGATCCCCCAGAGACCCAGTACTTC. This codes for CASSRGRVADPPETQYF.